One sample yielded the 28 T cell receptor beta chains listed below, sequenced in a study of blood T cell repertoires in COVID-19. Some clones are missing from TCRdb's copy, which holds only in-frame ones; the method was immunoSEQ multiplex PCR. The sample has more than 20,000 clones, 88% seen once. The sequencing input was peripheral blood. The source of these receptors is a man aged 65 to 79 with acute or convalescent COVID-19.

The chain combines TRBV29-1 with TRBJ2-7; perhaps TRBD2 as D (5 bases). This CDR3 region has 13 residues. The germline CDR1 and CDR2 sequences are SQVTM and ANQGSEA. V lost 1 base to trimming and J lost 4 bases, with 11 bases between them. DNA for the CDR3: TGCAGCGTTGAAGTCCCGGGCGGGTACGAGCAGTACTTC. As protein: CSVEVPGGYEQYF.

The chain has TRBV7-2 and TRBJ1-1; D is perhaps TRBD1 (5 bases). The germline CDR1 and CDR2 sequences are SGHTA and FQGNSA. Trimming removed 2 bases at V and 6 bases at J, with 16 bases between. The CDR3 has 15 residues. The DNA of the CDR3 is TGTGCCAGCAGCTTAATGGGGCAGGGTTTCGCTGAAGCTTTCTTT. It encodes CASSLMGQGFAEAFF.

The chain couples TRBV6-5 to TRBJ1-2, with a tentative D call TRBD1 (5 bases). Trimming cost V 2 bases and J 1 base, with 8 bases left between them. This CDR3 has 14 amino acids. The germline gives CDR1 MNHEY, CDR2 SVGAGI. DNA of the CDR3: TGTGCCAGCAGTTACCTGGGGGGTAACTATGGCTACACCTTC. This sequence encodes CASSYLGGNYGYTF.

In this sample, this clone turned up a few times. In DNA form, the CDR3 reads TGTGCCAGCAGCTCCCAAGGGACAGGGAGTTATGGCTACACCTTC. As protein: CASSSQGTGSYGYTF. The rearrangement uses TRBV7-6 and TRBJ1-2, with 9 bases identical to TRBD1. The junction had 8 bases not matched to a gene; V was cut back by 4 bases and J by 5 bases. From germline, CDR1 is SGHVS and CDR2 FNYEAQ. There are 15 residues in the CDR3.

V and J are TRBV29-1 and TRBJ2-7, with D possibly matching TRBD2 (5 bases). Trimming took off 4 bases at V and 4 bases at J, with 11 bases between the two ends. The CDR3 extends over 12 amino acids. Germline values: CDR1 SQVTM, CDR2 ANQGSEA. CDR3 coding DNA: TGCAGCGTTGCCCCCCGAGGGTACGAGCAGTACTTC. Translated: CSVAPRGYEQYF.

The CDR3, as DNA: TGTGCCAGCAGCTTAGAGGGCACCGAGGGAGAGACCCAGTACTTC. Its translation: CASSLEGTEGETQYF. V is TRBV11-2 and J is TRBJ2-5, with D perhaps TRBD2 (5 bases). The CDR3 extends over 15 amino acids. The V end lost 0 bases, the J end lost 4 bases, and 12 bases lay between the germline ends. CDR1 SGHAT and CDR2 FQNNGV come from the germline V gene.

This chain joins TRBV9 and TRBJ1-5, with TRBD1 as a possible D gene (5 bases). Per the germline V gene, CDR1 is SGDLS and CDR2 is YYNGEE. V was pared by 0 bases and J by 2 bases, with 9 bases between. The CDR3 loop spans 15 amino acids. CDR3 protein: CASSVDGAGNQPQHF. CDR3 nucleotides: TGTGCCAGCAGCGTAGATGGGGCGGGCAATCAGCCCCAGCATTTT. Full variable domain (rest looked up from reference TRBV9 and TRBJ1-5): DSGVTQTPKHLITATGQRVTLRCSPRSGDLSVYWYQQSLDQGLQFLIQYYNGEERAKGNILERFSAQQFPDLHSELNLSSLELGDSALYFCASSVDGAGNQPQHFGDGTRLSIL.

This chain uses TRBV20-1 with TRBJ1-1, with D hard to call. V was pared by 3 bases and J by 1 base, with 9 bases between. Germline V lookup: CDR1 DFQATT, CDR2 SNEGSKA (reference sequence). The CDR3 runs 13 residues. CDR3 in DNA: TGCAGTGCTAGTCCCCGTTCGAACACTGAAGCTTTCTTT. As protein: CSASPRSNTEAFF.

The chain joins TRBV4-2 to TRBJ1-4; possibly TRBD1 for D (5 bases). There are 15 residues in the CDR3. Trimming took off 0 bases at V and 5 bases at J, with 10 bases between the two ends. The V gene's germline CDR1 is LGHNA and CDR2 YNFKEQ. CDR3 nucleotides: TGTGCCAGCAGCCAAGACCGGGGGGTAAATGAAAAACTGTTTTTT. Protein: CASSQDRGVNEKLFF.

The rearrangement joins TRBV6-5 to TRBJ2-1; 8 bases map to TRBD2. The CDR3 has 15 residues. V was clipped by 0 bases and J by 9 bases; unmatched bases: 7. CDR1 and CDR2 from the germline V gene are MNHEY and SVGAGI. The CDR3 loop is CASSYSAGGGGEQFF. CDR3 coding DNA: TGTGCCAGCAGTTACTCGGCGGGAGGTGGTGGTGAGCAGTTCTTC.

The gene calls are TRBV6-5 and TRBJ2-6; the D gene is possibly TRBD2 (6 bases). The V gene's germline CDR1 is MNHEY and CDR2 SVGAGI. V was trimmed by 9 bases and J by 4 bases, leaving 10 bases between them. This CDR3 is 13 amino acids long. Written as DNA, the CDR3 is TGTGCCAGTCGGGAGCCGGGGGCCAACGTCCTGACTTTC. It codes for CASREPGANVLTF.

This clone appeared once. The J gene is TRBJ2-6, the V gene TRBV28; 7 bases are shared with TRBD1. Germline loops: CDR1 MDHEN, CDR2 SYDVKM. The CDR3 covers 15 residues. The J segment lost 5 bases and the V segment lost 5 bases, leaving 6 bases of the junction unmatched. CDR3 nucleotide sequence: TGTGCCAGCAGTCGAACAGGGGAAAGGGCCAACGTCCTGACTTTC. Translated, it gives CASSRTGERANVLTF.

The rearrangement links TRBV2 to TRBJ1-5; TRBD1 is a possible D gene (5 bases). Germline V CDR1 and CDR2: SNHLY, FYNNEI. The V end lost 6 bases, the J end lost 7 bases, and 16 bases lay between the germline ends. CDR3 length: 14 amino acids. CDR3 nucleotides: TGTGCCAGCAGGGCACGGGGGACTGAGCAGCCCCAGCATTTT. Protein product: CASRARGTEQPQHF.

This clone was counted once. This chain connects TRBV24-1 to TRBJ2-1; D may be TRBD1 (6 bases). Per germline, CDR1 KGHDR and CDR2 SFDVKD. Trimming shortened V by 3 bases and J by 10 bases, and 21 bases separated the two germline ends. This CDR3 contains 16 residues. The CDR3 region is CATSDTTAGANHEQFF. The CDR3, as DNA: TGTGCCACCAGTGATACAACGGCAGGGGCTAACCACGAGCAGTTCTTC.

The chain links TRBV3-1 (or the pseudogene TRBV3-2) to TRBJ1-2; D perhaps matches TRBD1 (5 bases). V shed 8 bases and J shed 2 bases, with 15 bases lying between them. The CDR3 sequence is 14 residues long. Looked up from germline, CDR1 is LGHDT and CDR2 is YNNKEL (reference sequence). CDR3 coding DNA: TGTGCCAGCCGGCCCCGGGGGGGAAACTATGGCTACACCTTC. Translated: CASRPRGGNYGYTF.

J is TRBJ1-2 and V is TRBV29-1; the match to TRBD1 covers 9 bases. The J segment lost 7 bases and the V segment lost 2 bases, leaving 8 bases of the junction unmatched. The CDR3 length is 14 residues. In germline, CDR1 is SQVTM, CDR2 ANQGSEA. CDR3 in amino acids: CSVEKDRGAFGYTF. CDR3 DNA: TGCAGCGTTGAAAAGGACAGGGGAGCTTTTGGCTACACCTTC.

V gene TRBV5-1 combines with J gene TRBJ1-2; D unresolved. V was trimmed by 4 bases and J by 4 bases, leaving 17 bases between them. Per germline, CDR1 SGHRS and CDR2 YFSETQ. The CDR3 is 15 amino acids. The CDR3 DNA sequence: TGCGCCAGCAGCCCCGGAATGGGCTCTGTCTATGGCTACACCTTC. Translation gives CASSPGMGSVYGYTF.

This clone was counted only a few times. This chain joins TRBV19 and TRBJ1-1, with D perhaps matching TRBD1 (5 bases). The CDR3 extends over 16 amino acids. Looked up from germline, CDR1 is LNHDA and CDR2 is SQIVND (reference sequence). V lost 3 bases and J lost 0, with 14 bases in between. The CDR3 loop reads CASSIWEGNMNTEAFF. The DNA of the CDR3 is TGTGCCAGTAGTATTTGGGAGGGGAACATGAACACTGAAGCTTTCTTT. Using reference TRBV19 and TRBJ1-1 for the parts outside the CDR3, the full variable domain is DGGITQSPKYLFRKEGQNVTLSCEQNLNHDAMYWYRQDPGQGLRLIYYSQIVNDFQKGDIAEGYSVSREKKESFPLTVTSAQKNPTAFYLCASSIWEGNMNTEAFFGQGTRLTVV.

The V call is TRBV5-5, the J call TRBJ2-6; D is unclear. The CDR3 loop spans 16 amino acids. Germline CDR1 SGHKS, CDR2 YYEKEE (reference sequence). V was pared by 0 bases and J by 0 bases, with 7 bases between. The CDR3 DNA reads as TGTGCCAGCAGCTTGGTTGCCAGCTCTGGGGCCAACGTCCTGACTTTC. It yields the protein CASSLVASSGANVLTF.

The V and J genes are TRBV5-1 and TRBJ2-7; tentative D call: TRBD1 (5 bases). Trimming removed 0 bases from V and 4 bases from J, with 11 bases in between. The CDR3 extends over 14 amino acids. Germline V gene sequence: CDR1 SGHRS, CDR2 YFSETQ. The CDR3 DNA is TGCGCCAGCAGCTTGGTGGTCCAGGGTTACGAGCAGTACTTC. This gives the protein CASSLVVQGYEQYF.

About this clone itself: One end of the junction does not line up with germline, which may come from a read error. The chain has TRBV4-2 and TRBJ1-2, with no clear D. The CDR3 length is 11 residues. Germline assignment: CDR1 LGHNA and CDR2 YNFKEQ. CDR3 bases: TGTGCCAGCAGCCAAGATTCAGGCTGCACCTTC. Translating it yields CASSQDSGCTF.

V is TRBV15 and J is TRBJ2-2; TRBD1 matches at 7 bases. Germline CDR1 and CDR2: LNHNV and YYDKDF (reference sequence). The CDR3 length is 17 residues. With V trimmed by 1 base and J by 1 base, 6 bases remained unmatched. CDR3 DNA: TGTGCCACCAGCAGAGCTTTCCAGGGGGAGAACACCGGGGAGCTGTTTTTT. Amino acid sequence: CATSRAFQGENTGELFF. The entire variable domain, with the rest obtained from reference TRBV15 and TRBJ2-2, is as follows: DAMVIQNPRYQVTQFGKPVTLSCSQTLNHNVMYWYQQKSSQAPKLLFHYYDKDFNNEADTPDNFQSRRPNTSFCFLDIRSPGLGDTAMYLCATSRAFQGENTGELFFGEGSRLTVL.

V usage is TRBV6-2 or TRBV6-3 and J usage is TRBJ1-5, with D uncertain. The length of the CDR3 is 14 residues. CDR1 is MNHEY, CDR2 SVGEGT, per germline. The ends were cut back, 3 bases at V and 2 bases at J, with 8 bases in the middle. CDR3 sequence (DNA): TGTGCCAGCAGTTATGTGCAGGGCAATCAGCCCCAGCATTTT. Encoded protein: CASSYVQGNQPQHF.

This clone has just a few counts. This chain links TRBV10-3 with TRBJ2-1; TRBD2 aligns across 8 bases. J was trimmed by 6 bases and V by 5 bases; bases with no gene match: 6. The CDR3 totals 14 residues. Germline CDR1 reads ENHRY; CDR2 reads SYGVKD. Written as DNA, the CDR3 is TGTGCCATCAGTCCCGGGACTAGTAGCAATGAGCAGTTCTTC. It translates to CAISPGTSSNEQFF.

This rearrangement joins TRBV5-4 to TRBJ2-4; a weak D match, TRBD1 (6 bases). This CDR3 is built from 16 residues. Per germline, CDR1 SGHNT and CDR2 YYREEE (reference sequence). Trimming took 0 bases from V and 2 from J, leaving 12 bases between them. The CDR3 DNA sequence: TGTGCCAGCAGCTTGGGAGCTGGGACAACCAAAAACATTCAGTACTTC. This sequence encodes CASSLGAGTTKNIQYF.

The J gene is TRBJ2-5, the V gene TRBV28; 12 bases fit TRBD1. The V gene end was trimmed by 5 bases and the J gene end by 1 base; junction bases not matched to a gene: 14. Germline loops: CDR1 MDHEN, CDR2 SYDVKM. This CDR3 is built from 19 residues. This CDR3 is CASSTPAGQGASAQETQYF. The CDR3 DNA sequence: TGTGCCAGCAGTACCCCAGCGGGACAGGGGGCGAGTGCCCAAGAGACCCAGTACTTC.

CDR3 in DNA: TGTGCCAGCTCACCAGTCGGACAGGGATCCTACGAGCAGTACTTC. It specifies CASSPVGQGSYEQYF. The chain recombines TRBV18 with TRBJ2-7; 8 positions match TRBD1. The CDR3 spans 15 residues. After removal of 2 bases from V and 1 base from J, the junction contained 4 bases not matched to a gene. Germline loops: CDR1 KGHSH, CDR2 LQKENI.

This chain connects TRBV7-8 to TRBJ1-5; the D is unclear. Trimming pared 2 bases from V and 1 base from J, leaving 12 bases between. Germline CDR1 is SGHVS and CDR2 is FQNEAQ. The CDR3 has 16 amino acids. CDR3 amino acids: CASSLLGLESNQPQHF. CDR3 sequence (DNA): TGTGCCAGCAGCTTATTGGGTTTGGAGAGCAATCAGCCCCAGCATTTT.